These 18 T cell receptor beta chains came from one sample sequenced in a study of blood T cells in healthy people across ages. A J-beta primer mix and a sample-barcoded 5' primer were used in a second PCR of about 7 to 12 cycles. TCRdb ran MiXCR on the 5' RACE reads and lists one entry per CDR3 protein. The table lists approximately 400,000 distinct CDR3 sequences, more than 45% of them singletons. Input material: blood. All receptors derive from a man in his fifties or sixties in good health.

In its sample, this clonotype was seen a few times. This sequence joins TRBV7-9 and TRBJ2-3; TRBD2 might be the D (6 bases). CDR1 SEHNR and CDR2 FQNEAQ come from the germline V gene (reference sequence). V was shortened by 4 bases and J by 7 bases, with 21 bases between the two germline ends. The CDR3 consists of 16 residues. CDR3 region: CASSSTGGAARNTQYF. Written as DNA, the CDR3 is TGTGCCAGCAGCTCAACGGGCGGGGCAGCGCGCAATACGCAGTATTTT.

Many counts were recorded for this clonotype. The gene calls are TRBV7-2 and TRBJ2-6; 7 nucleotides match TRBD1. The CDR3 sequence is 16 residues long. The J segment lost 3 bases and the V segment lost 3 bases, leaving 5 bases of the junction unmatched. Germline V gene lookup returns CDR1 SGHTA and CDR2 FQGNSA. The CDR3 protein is CASSFDRVGGANVLTF. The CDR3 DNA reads TGTGCCAGCAGCTTCGACAGGGTTGGTGGGGCCAACGTCCTGACTTTC.

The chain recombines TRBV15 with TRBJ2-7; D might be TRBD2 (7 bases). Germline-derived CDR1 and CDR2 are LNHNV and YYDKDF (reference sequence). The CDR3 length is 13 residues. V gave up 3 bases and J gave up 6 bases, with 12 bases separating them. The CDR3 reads CATSSEGGGEQYF. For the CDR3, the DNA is TGTGCCACCAGCAGCGAGGGAGGGGGCGAGCAGTACTTC.

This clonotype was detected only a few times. DNA for the CDR3: TGCAGTGCTAGGTTGGGGGGCGGGCACGAGCAGTACTTC. Its translation: CSARLGGGHEQYF. The rearrangement uses TRBV20-1 and TRBJ2-7; D may be TRBD1 or TRBD2 (6 bases each). This CDR3 contains 13 residues. CDR1 and CDR2 from the germline V gene are DFQATT and SNEGSKA (reference sequence). The ends were cut back, 3 bases at V and 5 bases at J, with 14 bases in the middle.

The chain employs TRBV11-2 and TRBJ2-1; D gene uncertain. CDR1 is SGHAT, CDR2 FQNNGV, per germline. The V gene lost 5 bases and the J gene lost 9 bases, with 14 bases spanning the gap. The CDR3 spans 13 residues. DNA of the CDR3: TGTGCCAGCAGCCCCGGGTCCACTGGTGAGCAGTTCTTC. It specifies CASSPGSTGEQFF.

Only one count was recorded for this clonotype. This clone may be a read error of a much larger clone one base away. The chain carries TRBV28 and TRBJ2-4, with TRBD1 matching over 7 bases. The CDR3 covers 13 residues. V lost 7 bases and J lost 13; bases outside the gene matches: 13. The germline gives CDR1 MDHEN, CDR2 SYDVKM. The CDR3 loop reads CASTGTVSLGQYF. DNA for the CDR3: TGTGCCAGCACCGGGACAGTGTCCCTCGGGCAGTACTTC.

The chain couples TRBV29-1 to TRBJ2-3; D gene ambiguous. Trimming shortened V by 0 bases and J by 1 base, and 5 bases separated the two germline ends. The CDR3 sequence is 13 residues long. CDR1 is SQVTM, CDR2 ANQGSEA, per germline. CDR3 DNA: TGCAGCGTTGAAGATGGGGGCACAGATACGCAGTATTTT. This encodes CSVEDGGTDTQYF.

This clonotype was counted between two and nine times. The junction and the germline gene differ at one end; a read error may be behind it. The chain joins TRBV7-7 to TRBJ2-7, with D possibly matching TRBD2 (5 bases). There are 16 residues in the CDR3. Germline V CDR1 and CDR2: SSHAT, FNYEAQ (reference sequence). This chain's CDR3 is CASSLSASSRSYEQYF. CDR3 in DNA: TGTGCTAGCAGCTTATCGGCTAGCTCAAGGTCCTACGAGCAGTACTTC.

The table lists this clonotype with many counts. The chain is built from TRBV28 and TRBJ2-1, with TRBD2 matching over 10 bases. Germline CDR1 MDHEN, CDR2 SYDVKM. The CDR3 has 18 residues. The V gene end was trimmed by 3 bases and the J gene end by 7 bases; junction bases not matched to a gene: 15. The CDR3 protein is CASSLPGAGGPFGNEQFF. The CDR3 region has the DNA TGTGCCAGCAGTTTGCCAGGAGCGGGAGGGCCTTTTGGGAATGAGCAGTTCTTC. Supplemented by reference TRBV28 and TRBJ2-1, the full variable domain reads DVKVTQSSRYLVKRTGEKVFLECVQDMDHENMFWYRQDPGLGLRLIYFSYDVKMKEKGDIPEGYSVSREKKERFSLILESASTNQTSMYLCASSLPGAGGPFGNEQFFGPGTRLTVL.

CDR3 bases: TGTGCCAGCAGCTTTAGCGGGACAGCTTCTTCCTACGAGCAGTACTTC. Its translation: CASSFSGTASSYEQYF. The chain recombines TRBV7-2 with TRBJ2-7; the D gene is possibly TRBD2 (8 bases). The V and J ends lost 3 bases and 1 base respectively, with 16 bases between them. The CDR3 covers 16 residues. Germline lookup yields CDR1 SGHTA and CDR2 FQGNSA.

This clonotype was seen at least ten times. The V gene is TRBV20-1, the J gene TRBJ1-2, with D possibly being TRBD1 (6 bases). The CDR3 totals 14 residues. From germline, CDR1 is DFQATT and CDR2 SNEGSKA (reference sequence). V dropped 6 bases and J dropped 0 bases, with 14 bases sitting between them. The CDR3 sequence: CSATTGGPNYGYTF. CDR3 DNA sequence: TGCAGTGCGACGACAGGTGGTCCTAACTATGGCTACACCTTC.

The CDR3 here is CASSLVNFYNEQYF. The CDR3, as DNA: TGTGCCAGCAGCTTAGTTAATTTCTACAATGAGCAGTACTTC. This chain links TRBV7-2 with TRBJ2-7; D not resolved. The CDR3 contains 14 residues. V lost 1 base and J lost 7, with 14 bases in between. CDR1 is SGHTA and CDR2 is FQGNSA in the germline V gene. The variable domain in full, with the rest retrieved from reference TRBV7-2 and TRBJ2-7, is GAGVSQSPSNKVTEKGKDVELRCDPISGHTALYWYRQSLGQGLEFLIYFQGNSAPDKSGLPSDRFSAERTGGSVSTLTIQRTQQEDSAVYLCASSLVNFYNEQYFGPGTRLTVT.

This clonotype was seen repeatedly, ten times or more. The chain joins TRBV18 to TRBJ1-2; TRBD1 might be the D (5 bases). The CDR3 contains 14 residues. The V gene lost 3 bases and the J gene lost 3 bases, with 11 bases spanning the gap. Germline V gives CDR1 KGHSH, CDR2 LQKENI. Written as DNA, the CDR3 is TGTGCCAGCTCACCTCCGGGACGGGACTATGGCTACACCTTC. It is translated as CASSPPGRDYGYTF.

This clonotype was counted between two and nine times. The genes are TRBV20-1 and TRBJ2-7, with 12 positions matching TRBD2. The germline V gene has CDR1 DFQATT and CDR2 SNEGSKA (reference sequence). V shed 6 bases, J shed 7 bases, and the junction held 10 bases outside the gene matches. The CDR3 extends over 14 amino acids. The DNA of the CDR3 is TGCAGTGCAGCACCTAGCGGGAGGGCCTGGGAGCAGTACTTC. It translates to CSAAPSGRAWEQYF.

The CDR3 DNA reads TGTGCCAGCAGCCCAACAGGGGTATCCTACGAGCAGTACTTC. This encodes CASSPTGVSYEQYF. The chain joins TRBV7-2 to TRBJ2-7; 7 nucleotides match TRBD1. The CDR3 covers 14 residues. J lost 1 base, V lost 5 bases, and 5 bases had no gene match. Germline CDR1 is SGHTA and CDR2 is FQGNSA.

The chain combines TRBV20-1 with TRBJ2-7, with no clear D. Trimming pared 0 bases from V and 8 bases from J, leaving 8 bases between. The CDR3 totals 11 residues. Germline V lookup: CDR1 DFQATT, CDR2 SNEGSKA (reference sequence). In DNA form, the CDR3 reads TGCAGTGCTAGAGAGGGATTTCAGCAGTACTTC. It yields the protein CSAREGFQQYF.

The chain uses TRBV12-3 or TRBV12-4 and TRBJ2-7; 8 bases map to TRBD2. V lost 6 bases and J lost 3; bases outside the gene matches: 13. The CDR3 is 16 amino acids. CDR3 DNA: TGTGCCAGCAGCCACGGGGCGGGGGGCACAGGCTACGAGCAGTACTTC. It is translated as CASSHGAGGTGYEQYF.

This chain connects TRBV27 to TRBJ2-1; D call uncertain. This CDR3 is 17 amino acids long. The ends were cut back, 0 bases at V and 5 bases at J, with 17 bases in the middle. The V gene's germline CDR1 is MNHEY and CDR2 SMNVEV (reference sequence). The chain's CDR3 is CASSLSMALSRDNEQFF. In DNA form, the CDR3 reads TGTGCCAGCAGTTTATCTATGGCGTTATCAAGGGACAATGAGCAGTTCTTC.